The 23 T cell receptor beta chains in this list originate from one sample, sequenced in a study of T cells after yellow fever vaccination. One entry per CDR3 protein results from TCRdb running MiXCR on the 5' RACE reads. Seen here are around 120,000 distinct CDR3 sequences, 6.5% to 9% observed once, and the top ten hold roughly 2.8%. The sequenced sample was CD4+ T cells sorted from PBMCs, obtained 45 days after the first yellow fever vaccination. Receptors were obtained from a young man who received the YFV17D yellow fever vaccine.

In the case of this clonotype: A much larger clone lies a single base off, so this may be a read error. The chain carries TRBV29-1 and TRBJ2-7; tentative D call: TRBD2 (6 bases). V was cut by 5 bases and J by 3 bases, with 14 bases left in between. This CDR3 contains 13 residues. Germline V gene data show CDR1 as SQVTM and CDR2 as ANQGSEA. CDR3 sequence: CSVSSSEGYEQYF. The CDR3 nucleotides are TGCAGCGTTAGTTCTAGCGAAGGCTACGAGCAGTACTTC.

This clonotype was counted many times. The chain carries TRBV5-5 and TRBJ1-2; D uncertain. V lost 0 bases and J lost 9, with 15 bases in between. Germline values: CDR1 SGHKS, CDR2 YYEKEE (reference sequence). This CDR3 region has 14 residues. CDR3 DNA: TGTGCCAGCAGCTTGGATCCGACGCTGACTCGCTACACCTTC. This sequence encodes CASSLDPTLTRYTF.

This clonotype was counted only a few times. The V call is TRBV13, the J call TRBJ2-3, with 9 bases identical to TRBD2. The V gene's germline CDR1 is PRHDT and CDR2 FYEKMQ (reference sequence). Trimming removed 1 base from V and 1 base from J; junction bases left unmatched: 6. The CDR3 length is 17 residues. This CDR3 is CASSLAASGVGTDTQYF. The CDR3 DNA reads as TGTGCCAGCAGCTTAGCGGCTAGCGGGGTGGGCACAGATACGCAGTATTTT.

This clonotype came up many times. This chain uses TRBV7-9 with TRBJ2-1, with no clear D. Germline V gene lookup returns CDR1 SEHNR and CDR2 FQNEAQ (reference sequence). The CDR3 sequence is 17 residues long. The ends were cut back, 5 bases at V and 2 bases at J, with 19 bases in the middle. As DNA, the CDR3 is TGTGCCAGCAGCCTCCCATTTGGGGTTAAGCCCTACAATGAGCAGTTCTTC. It translates to CASSLPFGVKPYNEQFF.

This clonotype was observed many times. This rearrangement joins TRBV5-1 to TRBJ2-7, with 10 bases that match TRBD1. V lost 1 base to trimming and J lost 2 bases; unmatched junction nucleotides: 9. The CDR3 totals 17 residues. Looked up from germline, CDR1 is SGHRS and CDR2 is YFSETQ. As DNA, the CDR3 is TGCGCCAGCAGCTTGAGGGCTCCGGGACAGGGGCCCTACGAGCAGTACTTC. Its protein is CASSLRAPGQGPYEQYF.

This clonotype occurred many times. The V gene is TRBV7-2, the J gene TRBJ2-1, with D unresolved. This CDR3 contains 16 residues. Germline-derived CDR1 and CDR2 are SGHTA and FQGNSA. V was cut by 4 bases and J by 6 bases, with 19 bases left in between. In DNA form, the CDR3 reads TGTGCCAGCAGCTCTCCCCCGCGCCAGACACCCAATGAGCAGTTCTTC. It is translated as CASSSPPRQTPNEQFF.

Remarks on this clonotype: A single base separates this from a much larger clone, so it may be a read error. V usage is TRBV5-1 and J usage is TRBJ2-2; maybe TRBD2 (5 bases). The CDR3 totals 15 residues. Germline lookup yields CDR1 SGHRS and CDR2 YFSETQ. The CDR3 here is CASRKGSVGTGKLFF. CDR3 sequence (DNA): TGCGCCAGCCGGAAGGGTAGCGTAGGAACCGGGAAGCTGTTTTTT.

This clonotype came up many times. The chain recombines TRBV3-1 with TRBJ2-1, with TRBD2 matching over 9 bases. V was pared by 3 bases and J by 8 bases, with 20 bases of the junction left unmatched. There are 19 residues in the CDR3. Germline values: CDR1 LGHDT, CDR2 YNNKEL (reference sequence). Here the CDR3 reads CASSQRFTRRGGAFHEQFF. CDR3 DNA: TGTGCCAGCAGCCAGAGATTTACCCGCCGCGGGGGGGCATTTCATGAGCAGTTCTTC.

Ten or more counts support this clonotype. V is TRBV20-1 and J is TRBJ1-3; weak D call: TRBD1 (6 bases). The CDR3 covers 14 residues. V was pared by 6 bases and J by 0 bases, with 12 bases between. Per the germline V gene, CDR1 is DFQATT and CDR2 is SNEGSKA (reference sequence). The DNA for the CDR3 is TGCAGTGCCAAGGACAGAAGCTCTGGAAACACCATATATTTT. As protein: CSAKDRSSGNTIYF.

This clonotype showed up many times. This rearrangement joins TRBV20-1 to TRBJ2-7; D is possibly TRBD2 (5 bases). CDR3 length equals 13 residues. Germline lookup yields CDR1 DFQATT and CDR2 SNEGSKA (reference sequence). Deletions cut 3 bases from V and 4 bases from J, with 13 bases between. The CDR3 DNA reads TGCAGTGCTAGGGGTGAGGGAAAGTACGAGCAGTACTTC. Protein: CSARGEGKYEQYF.

This clonotype has a count of ten or more. The chain carries TRBV11-3 and TRBJ1-1; unclear D gene. This CDR3 region has 13 residues. V lost 3 bases to trimming and J lost 8 bases, with 13 bases between them. CDR1 SGHNT and CDR2 YENEEA come from the germline V gene. CDR3 sequence (DNA): TGTGCCAGCAGCTTGGGAGGTGCCCGGGAAGCTTTCTTT. Protein product: CASSLGGAREAFF.

This clonotype was recorded many times. V gene TRBV10-3 combines with J gene TRBJ1-2; TRBD1 might be the D (6 bases). This CDR3 comprises 13 residues. The ends were cut back, 6 bases at V and 7 bases at J, with 15 bases in the middle. Germline V gene sequence: CDR1 ENHRY, CDR2 SYGVKD. DNA for the CDR3: TGTGCCATCAGGTTACAGGGACCCTTTGGCTACACCTTC. Translated: CAIRLQGPFGYTF.

This clonotype showed up just a few times. The chain combines TRBV30 with TRBJ2-7; either TRBD1 or TRBD2 may supply D (6 bases each). Germline-derived CDR1 and CDR2 are GTSNPN and SVGIG (reference sequence). Trimming took off 0 bases at V and 0 bases at J, with 9 bases between the two ends. This CDR3 has 14 amino acids. In DNA form, the CDR3 reads TGTGCCTGGAGTGTAGGGGGGACCTCCTACGAGCAGTACTTC. Translation: CAWSVGGTSYEQYF.

This clonotype was observed many times. The chain joins TRBV4-2 to TRBJ2-5, with D tentatively TRBD2 (7 bases). In germline, CDR1 is LGHNA, CDR2 YNFKEQ. V lost 0 bases to trimming and J lost 5 bases, with 19 bases between them. This CDR3 is built from 17 residues. The CDR3 bases are TGTGCCAGCAGCCAAGATCAGGGCGGGGGCCTTGATGAGACCCAGTACTTC. This sequence encodes CASSQDQGGGLDETQYF.

This clonotype was picked up many times. The chain uses TRBV7-3 and TRBJ2-3; TRBD2 matches 7 bases. Germline V lookup: CDR1 SGHTA, CDR2 FQGTGA. The junction had 6 bases not matched to a gene; V was cut back by 11 bases and J by 1 base. This CDR3 is built from 13 residues. CDR3 in amino acids: CASGAGGTDTQYF. In DNA, the CDR3 is TGTGCCTCCGGGGCGGGGGGCACAGATACGCAGTATTTT.

In this sample, this clonotype turned up many times. The chain carries TRBV12-3 or TRBV12-4 and TRBJ1-2, with D uncertain. The germline V and J ends were trimmed by 2 bases and 1 base, with 8 bases remaining between them. The CDR3 consists of 14 residues. CDR3 sequence: CASSLSESNYGYTF. The CDR3 DNA sequence: TGTGCCAGCAGTTTAAGTGAGAGTAACTATGGCTACACCTTC.

This clonotype occurred many times. The chain joins TRBV3-1 to TRBJ2-1, with TRBD2 identical over 9 bases. Germline V gene sequence: CDR1 LGHDT, CDR2 YNNKEL (reference sequence). This CDR3 is built from 16 residues. V was clipped by 4 bases and J by 5 bases; unmatched bases: 9. The CDR3 reads CASSPYPLAGNNEQFF. In nucleotides, the CDR3 is TGTGCCAGCAGCCCCTATCCCCTAGCGGGAAACAATGAGCAGTTCTTC.

In this sample, this clonotype turned up many times. This chain connects TRBV4-1 to TRBJ2-6, with D tentatively TRBD1 (6 bases). Trimming left V 0 bases short and J 2 bases short, with 20 bases between. The CDR3 totals 20 residues. Germline assignment: CDR1 MGHRA and CDR2 YSYEKL. The DNA of the CDR3 is TGCGCCAGCAGCCAAGAAATAACAGGGATACCCAGGCCTGGGGCCAACGTCCTGACTTTC. Translation gives CASSQEITGIPRPGANVLTF.

This clonotype was found a few times. The chain carries TRBV11-3 and TRBJ2-5, with 10 nucleotides matching TRBD2. With 5 bases clipped from V and 5 bases from J, the junction kept 5 bases outside the gene matches. There are 14 residues in the CDR3. Germline CDR1 and CDR2: SGHNT and YENEEA. As DNA, the CDR3 is TGTGCCAGCAGCGCGGGAGCGGGGGGGGAGACCCAGTACTTC. Residues: CASSAGAGGETQYF. The whole variable domain, remainder taken from reference TRBV11-3 and TRBJ2-5, is EAGVVQSPRYKIIEKKQPVAFWCNPISGHNTLYWYLQNLGQGPELLIRYENEEAVDDSQLPKDRFSAERLKGVDSTLKIQPAELGDSAVYLCASSAGAGGETQYFGPGTRLLVL.

J is TRBJ2-5 and V is TRBV18, with TRBD2 matching over 8 bases. V shed 3 bases, J shed 5 bases, and the junction held 8 bases outside the gene matches. Germline loops: CDR1 KGHSH, CDR2 LQKENI. This CDR3 contains 15 residues. The CDR3 DNA reads as TGTGCCAGCTCACCCGAGCGGGGGCCAGGGGAGACCCAGTACTTC. Protein sequence: CASSPERGPGETQYF.

This clonotype was detected many times. This sequence joins TRBV10-2 and TRBJ2-5; 11 nucleotides agree with TRBD2. The CDR3 consists of 15 residues. Germline CDR1 reads WSHSY; CDR2 reads SAAADI. The trim removed 5 bases at V and 4 bases at J, leaving 6 bases unmatched. The CDR3 region is CASSPTSGDGETQYF. CDR3 sequence (DNA): TGCGCCAGCAGTCCGACTAGCGGGGACGGAGAGACCCAGTACTTC.

V gene TRBV7-2 combines with J gene TRBJ2-2; D not resolved. The CDR3 is made up of 16 amino acids. Germline loops: CDR1 SGHTA, CDR2 FQGNSA. Trimming took off 5 bases at V and 3 bases at J, with 16 bases between the two ends. The CDR3 spells CASSPPLRFYTGELFF. As DNA, the CDR3 is TGTGCCAGCAGCCCCCCCCTTCGATTCTACACCGGGGAGCTGTTTTTT.

This clonotype was observed many times. The chain couples TRBV7-2 to TRBJ2-2, with D unclear. In germline, CDR1 is SGHTA, CDR2 FQGNSA. This CDR3 region has 14 residues. V was cut by 0 bases and J by 6 bases, with 8 bases left in between. CDR3: CASSLAGVPGELFF. The DNA for the CDR3 is TGTGCCAGCAGCTTAGCTGGGGTCCCCGGGGAGCTGTTTTTT. Variable domain in full (rest from reference TRBV7-2 and TRBJ2-2): GAGVSQSPSNKVTEKGKDVELRCDPISGHTALYWYRQSLGQGLEFLIYFQGNSAPDKSGLPSDRFSAERTGGSVSTLTIQRTQQEDSAVYLCASSLAGVPGELFFGEGSRLTVL.